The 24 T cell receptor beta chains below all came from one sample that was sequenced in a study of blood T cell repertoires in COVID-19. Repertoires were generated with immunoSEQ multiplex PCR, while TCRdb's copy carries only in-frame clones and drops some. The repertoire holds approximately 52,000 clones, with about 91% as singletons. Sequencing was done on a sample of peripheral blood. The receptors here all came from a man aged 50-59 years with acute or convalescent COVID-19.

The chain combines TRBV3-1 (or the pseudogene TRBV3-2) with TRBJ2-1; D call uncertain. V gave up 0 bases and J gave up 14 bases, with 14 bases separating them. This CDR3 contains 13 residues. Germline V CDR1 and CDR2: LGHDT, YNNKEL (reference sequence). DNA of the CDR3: TGTGCCAGCAGCCAAGATTTCCCCAGTGCCAAGTTCTTC. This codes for CASSQDFPSAKFF.

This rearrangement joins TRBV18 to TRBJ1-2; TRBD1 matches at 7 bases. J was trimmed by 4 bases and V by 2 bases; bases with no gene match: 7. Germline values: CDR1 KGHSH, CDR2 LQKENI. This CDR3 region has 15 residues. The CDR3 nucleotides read TGTGCCAGCTCACCAAGAGTTGACAGGGTCTATGGCTACACCTTC. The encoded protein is CASSPRVDRVYGYTF.

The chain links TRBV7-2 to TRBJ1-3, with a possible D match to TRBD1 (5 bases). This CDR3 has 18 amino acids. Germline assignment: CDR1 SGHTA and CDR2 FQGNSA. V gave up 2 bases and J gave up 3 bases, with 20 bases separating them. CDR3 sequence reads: CASSLYFTRTSGGNTIYF. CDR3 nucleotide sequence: TGTGCCAGCAGCTTATATTTCACCAGGACATCGGGTGGAAACACCATATATTTT.

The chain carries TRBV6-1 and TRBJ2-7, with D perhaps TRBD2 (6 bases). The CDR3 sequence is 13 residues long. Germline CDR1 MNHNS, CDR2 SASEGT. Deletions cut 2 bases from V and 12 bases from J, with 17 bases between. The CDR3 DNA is TGTGCCAGCAGTGAATTAGGTTGGAGGGAAGTGTACTTC. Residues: CASSELGWREVYF.

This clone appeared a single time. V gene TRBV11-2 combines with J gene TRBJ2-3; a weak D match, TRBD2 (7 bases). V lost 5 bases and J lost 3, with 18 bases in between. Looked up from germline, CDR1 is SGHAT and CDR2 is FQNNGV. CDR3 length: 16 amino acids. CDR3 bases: TGTGCCAGCAGCCTCCAGAGGGGGGGCGGGACAGATACGCAGTATTTT. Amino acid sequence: CASSLQRGGGTDTQYF.

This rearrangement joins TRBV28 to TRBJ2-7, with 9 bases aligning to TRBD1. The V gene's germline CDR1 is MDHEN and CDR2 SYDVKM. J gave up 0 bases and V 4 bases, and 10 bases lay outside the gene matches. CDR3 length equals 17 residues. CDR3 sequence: CASSSFLGQGSSYEQYF. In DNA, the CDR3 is TGTGCCAGCAGTTCATTCCTAGGACAGGGGAGCTCCTACGAGCAGTACTTC.

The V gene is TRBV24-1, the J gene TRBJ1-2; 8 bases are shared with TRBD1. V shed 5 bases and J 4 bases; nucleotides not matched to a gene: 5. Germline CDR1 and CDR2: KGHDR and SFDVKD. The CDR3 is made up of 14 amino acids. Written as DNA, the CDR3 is TGTGCCACCAGTGCCCGACAGGGGAGCTATGGCTACACCTTC. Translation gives CATSARQGSYGYTF.

The CDR3 reads CASSPGQSNYGYTF. In DNA form, the CDR3 reads TGTGCCAGCAGCCCAGGACAGTCTAACTATGGCTACACCTTC. The gene calls are TRBV6-5 and TRBJ1-2; the D gene is possibly TRBD1 (6 bases). Trimming removed 6 bases from V and 0 bases from J, with 11 bases in between. The length of the CDR3 is 14 residues. Germline CDR1 and CDR2: MNHEY and SVGAGI.

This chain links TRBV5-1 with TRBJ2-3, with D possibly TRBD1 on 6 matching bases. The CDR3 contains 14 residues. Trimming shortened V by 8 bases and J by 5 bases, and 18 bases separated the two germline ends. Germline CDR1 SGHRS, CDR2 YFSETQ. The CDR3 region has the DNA TGCGCCAGTCTCCTATCGCCAGGGGAAGATACGCAGTATTTT. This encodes CASLLSPGEDTQYF.

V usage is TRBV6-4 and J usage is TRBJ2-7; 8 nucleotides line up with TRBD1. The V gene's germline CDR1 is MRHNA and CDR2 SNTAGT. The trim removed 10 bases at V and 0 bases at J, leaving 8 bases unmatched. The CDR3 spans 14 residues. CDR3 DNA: TGTGCCATCGAGGCAGGGGGCCGCTCCTACGAGCAGTACTTC. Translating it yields CAIEAGGRSYEQYF.

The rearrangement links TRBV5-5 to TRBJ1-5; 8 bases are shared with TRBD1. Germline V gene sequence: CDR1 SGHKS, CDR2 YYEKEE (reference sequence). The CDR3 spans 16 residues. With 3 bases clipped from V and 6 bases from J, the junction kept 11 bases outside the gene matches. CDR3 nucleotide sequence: TGTGCCAGCAGCTGGGGGGGACAGGACGCGAGTCAGCCCCAGCATTTT. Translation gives CASSWGGQDASQPQHF.

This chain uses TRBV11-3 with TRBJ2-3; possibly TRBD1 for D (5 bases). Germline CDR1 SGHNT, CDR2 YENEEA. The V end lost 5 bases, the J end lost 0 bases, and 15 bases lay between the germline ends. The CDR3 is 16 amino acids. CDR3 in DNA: TGTGCCAGCAGCCCGGGCAGGGCACTTAGCACAGATACGCAGTATTTT. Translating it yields CASSPGRALSTDTQYF.

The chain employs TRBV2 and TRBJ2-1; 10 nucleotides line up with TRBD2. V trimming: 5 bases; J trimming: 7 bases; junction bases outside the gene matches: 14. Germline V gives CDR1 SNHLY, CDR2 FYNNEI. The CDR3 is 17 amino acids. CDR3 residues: CASSSGFGTSDINEQFF. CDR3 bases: TGTGCCAGCAGTAGTGGGTTTGGGACTAGCGATATAAATGAGCAGTTCTTC.

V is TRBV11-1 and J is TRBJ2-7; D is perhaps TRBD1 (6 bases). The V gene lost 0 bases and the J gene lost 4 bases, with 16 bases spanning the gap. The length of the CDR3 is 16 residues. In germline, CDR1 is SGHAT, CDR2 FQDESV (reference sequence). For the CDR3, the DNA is TGTGCCAGCAGCTTAGCGGGGGCCTCAGTGACGTACGAGCAGTACTTC. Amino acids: CASSLAGASVTYEQYF. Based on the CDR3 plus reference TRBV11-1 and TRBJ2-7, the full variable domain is EAEVAQSPRYKITEKSQAVAFWCDPISGHATLYWYRQILGQGPELLVQFQDESVVDDSQLPKDRFSAERLKGVDSTLKIQPAELGDSAMYLCASSLAGASVTYEQYFGPGTRLTVT.

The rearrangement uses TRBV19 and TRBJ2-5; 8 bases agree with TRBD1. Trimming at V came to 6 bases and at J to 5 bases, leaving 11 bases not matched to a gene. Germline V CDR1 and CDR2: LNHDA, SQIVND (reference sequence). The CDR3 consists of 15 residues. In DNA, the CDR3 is TGTGCCAGTAGCGACGCGACAGGGGTTGGGGAGACCCAGTACTTC. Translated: CASSDATGVGETQYF.

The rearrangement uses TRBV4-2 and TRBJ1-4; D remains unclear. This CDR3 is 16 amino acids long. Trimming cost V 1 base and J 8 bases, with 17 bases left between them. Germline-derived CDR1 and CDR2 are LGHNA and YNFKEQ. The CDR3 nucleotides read TGTGCCAGCAGCCAAGCAGTAGACGCCGGGGAAGAAAAACTGTTTTTT. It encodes CASSQAVDAGEEKLFF.

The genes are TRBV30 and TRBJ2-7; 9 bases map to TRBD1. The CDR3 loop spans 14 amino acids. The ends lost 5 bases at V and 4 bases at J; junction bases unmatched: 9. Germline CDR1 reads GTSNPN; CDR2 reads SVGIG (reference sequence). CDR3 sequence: CAWGNGQGLYEQYF. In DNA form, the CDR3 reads TGTGCCTGGGGGAACGGACAGGGGCTATACGAGCAGTACTTC.

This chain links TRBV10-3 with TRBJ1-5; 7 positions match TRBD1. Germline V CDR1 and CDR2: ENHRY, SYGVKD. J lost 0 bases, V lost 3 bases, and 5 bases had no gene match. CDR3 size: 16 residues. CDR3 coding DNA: TGTGCCATCAGTGACTCGACAGGGAATAGCAATCAGCCCCAGCATTTT. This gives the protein CAISDSTGNSNQPQHF.

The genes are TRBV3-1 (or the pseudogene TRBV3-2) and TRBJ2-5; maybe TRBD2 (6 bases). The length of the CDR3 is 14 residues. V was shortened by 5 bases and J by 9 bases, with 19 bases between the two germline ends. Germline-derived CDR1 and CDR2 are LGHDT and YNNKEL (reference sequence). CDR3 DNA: TGTGCCAGCAGCGCGGCCCGGGACTTGGGGGCCCAGTACTTC. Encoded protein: CASSAARDLGAQYF.

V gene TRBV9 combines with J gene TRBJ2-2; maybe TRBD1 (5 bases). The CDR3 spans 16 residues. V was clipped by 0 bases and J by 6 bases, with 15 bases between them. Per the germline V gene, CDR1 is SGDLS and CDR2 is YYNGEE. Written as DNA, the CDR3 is TGTGCCAGCAGCGTAGCAAATCAGGGTACAGCCGGGGAGCTGTTTTTT. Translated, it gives CASSVANQGTAGELFF.

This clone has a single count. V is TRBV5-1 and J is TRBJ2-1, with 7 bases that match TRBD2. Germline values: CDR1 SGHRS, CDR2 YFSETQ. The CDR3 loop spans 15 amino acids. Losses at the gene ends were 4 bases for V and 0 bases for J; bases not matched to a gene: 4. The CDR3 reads CASSPPSGSYNEQFF. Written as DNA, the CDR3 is TGCGCCAGCAGCCCCCCTAGCGGCTCCTACAATGAGCAGTTCTTC.

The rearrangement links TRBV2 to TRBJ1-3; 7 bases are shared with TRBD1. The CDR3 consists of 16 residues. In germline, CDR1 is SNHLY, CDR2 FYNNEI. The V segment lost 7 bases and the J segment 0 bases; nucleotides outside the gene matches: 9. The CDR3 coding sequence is TGTGCCAGCATCGGAGGGGGCCTATACTCTGGAAACACCATATATTTT. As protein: CASIGGGLYSGNTIYF.

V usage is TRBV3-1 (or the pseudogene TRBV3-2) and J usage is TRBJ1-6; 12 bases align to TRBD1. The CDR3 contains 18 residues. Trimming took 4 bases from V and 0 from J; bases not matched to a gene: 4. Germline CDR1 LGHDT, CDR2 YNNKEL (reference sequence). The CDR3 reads CASSRGTGGASYNSPLHF. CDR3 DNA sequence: TGTGCCAGCAGCCGAGGGACAGGGGGCGCCTCCTATAATTCACCCCTCCACTTT.

For the CDR3, the DNA is TGTGCCAGAAAGAGACAGGCTAATCAGCCCCAGCATTTT. Its translation is CARKRQANQPQHF. The rearrangement uses TRBV21-1 and TRBJ1-5; the table assigns TRBD1, which was not confirmed against the DNA. TRBV21-1 is designated a pseudogene. CDR3 size: 13 residues.